What follows are 3 T cell receptor beta chains derived from one specimen sequenced in a study of cytomegalovirus exposure and HLA in healthy donors. 13 Jbeta primers and 60 Vbeta primers were used for the PCR. Generated by immunoSEQ multiplex PCR, the TCRdb table keeps only in-frame clones and is missing some. The table shows about 79,000 clones, with about 71% occurring only once. The specimen sequenced was PBMCs. The receptors here all came from a man in his 60s in good health and CMV-seronegative.

The V and J genes are TRBV4-2 and TRBJ1-4; D is ambiguous. The CDR3 loop spans 13 amino acids. The germline V and J ends were trimmed by 0 bases and 8 bases, with 7 bases remaining between them. CDR1 LGHNA and CDR2 YNFKEQ come from the germline V gene. The CDR3 bases are TGTGCCAGCAGCCAAGATGACTCGGAAAAACTGTTTTTT. Its translation: CASSQDDSEKLFF.

This rearrangement joins TRBV10-2 to TRBJ1-3; 7 nucleotides match TRBD1. From germline, CDR1 is WSHSY and CDR2 SAAADI. V trimming: 8 bases; J trimming: 2 bases; junction bases outside the gene matches: 9. The length of the CDR3 is 15 residues. The CDR3 protein is CASRPTGTAGNTIYF. DNA of the CDR3: TGCGCCAGCCGCCCGACAGGGACAGCTGGAAACACCATATATTTT.

Here the CDR3 reads CASAPSTGDEKLFF. The CDR3 DNA follows: TGTGCCAGCGCGCCCTCGACAGGGGATGAAAAACTGTTTTTT. The rearrangement uses TRBV14 and TRBJ1-4; 8 nucleotides agree with TRBD1. This CDR3 region has 14 residues. With V trimmed by 8 bases and J by 6 bases, 8 bases remained unmatched. Germline V lookup: CDR1 SGHDN, CDR2 FVKESK.